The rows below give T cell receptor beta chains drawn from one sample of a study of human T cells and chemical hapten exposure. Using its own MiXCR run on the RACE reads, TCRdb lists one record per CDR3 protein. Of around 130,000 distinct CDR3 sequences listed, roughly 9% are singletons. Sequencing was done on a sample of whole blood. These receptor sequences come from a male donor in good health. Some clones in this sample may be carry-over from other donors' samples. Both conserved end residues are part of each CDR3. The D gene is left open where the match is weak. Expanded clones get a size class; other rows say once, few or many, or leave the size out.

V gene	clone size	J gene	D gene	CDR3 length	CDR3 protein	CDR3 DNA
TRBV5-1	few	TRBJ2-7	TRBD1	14	CASSPDRQGHEQYF	TGCGCCAGCAGCCCGGATCGACAGGGCCACGAGCAGTACTTC
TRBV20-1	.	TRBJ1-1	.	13	CSAGDTMNTEAFF	TGCAGTGCTGGAGACACCATGAACACTGAAGCTTTCTTT
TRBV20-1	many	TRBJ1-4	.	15	CSARDWAGVNEKLFF	TGCAGTGCTAGAGATTGGGCAGGGGTAAACGAAAAACTGTTTTTT
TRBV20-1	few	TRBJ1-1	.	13	CSARGRLNTEAFF	TGCAGTGCTAGAGGCAGGCTGAACACTGAAGCTTTCTTT
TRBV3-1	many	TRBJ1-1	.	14	CASSQPGTHTEAFF	TGTGCCAGCAGCCAACCTGGAACCCACACTGAAGCTTTCTTT
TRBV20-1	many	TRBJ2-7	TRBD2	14	CSARDSGSLYEQYF	TGCAGTGCTAGAGATAGCGGGAGTCTCTACGAGCAGTACTTC
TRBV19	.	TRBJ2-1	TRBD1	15	CASSIDRGIYNEQFF	TGTGCCAGTAGTATAGACAGGGGGATCTACAATGAGCAGTTCTTC
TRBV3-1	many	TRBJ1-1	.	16	CASSQGRPGGITEAFF	TGTGCCAGCAGCCAAGGCCGCCCGGGGGGTATCACTGAAGCTTTCTTT
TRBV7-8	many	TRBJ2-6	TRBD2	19	CASSLAELAGAWGANVLTF	TGTGCCAGCAGCTTAGCGGAATTAGCGGGAGCCTGGGGGGCCAACGTCCTGACTTTC
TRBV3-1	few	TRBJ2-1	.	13	CASSTQPGNEQFF	TGTGCCAGCAGCACCCAGCCAGGGAATGAGCAGTTCTTC
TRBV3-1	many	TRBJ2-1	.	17	CASSSGQPREMVDEQFF	TGTGCCAGCAGCTCCGGACAGCCCAGAGAGATGGTGGATGAGCAGTTCTTC
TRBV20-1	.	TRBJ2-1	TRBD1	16	CSARTLGQGAYNEQFF	TGCAGTGCTAGAACTTTAGGGCAGGGGGCCTACAATGAGCAGTTCTTC
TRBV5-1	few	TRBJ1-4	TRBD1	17	CASSKTGTGGANEKLFF	TGCGCCAGCAGCAAGACCGGGACAGGGGGTGCTAATGAAAAACTGTTTTTT
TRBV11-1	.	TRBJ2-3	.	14	CASSLVGPRDTQYF	TGTGCCAGCAGCTTAGTTGGGCCGAGGGATACGCAGTATTTT
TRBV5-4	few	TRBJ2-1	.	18	CASSLSRGASGPYNEQFF	TGTGCCAGCAGCTTAAGTAGGGGGGCTAGCGGTCCATACAATGAGCAGTTCTTC
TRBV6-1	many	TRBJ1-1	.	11	CASSYVTEAFF	TGTGCCAGCAGTTACGTCACTGAAGCTTTCTTT
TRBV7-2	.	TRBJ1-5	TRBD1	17	CASSQNPGQGRNQPQHF	TGTGCCAGCAGCCAGAATCCGGGACAGGGGAGAAATCAGCCCCAGCATTTT
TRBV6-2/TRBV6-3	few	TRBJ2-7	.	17	CASSYSTGWQTSYEQYF	TGTGCCAGCAGTTACTCGACTGGGTGGCAGACCTCCTACGAGCAGTACTTC
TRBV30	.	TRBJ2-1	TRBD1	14	CAWSGITQGAGQFF	TGTGCCTGGAGTGGTATCACACAGGGGGCAGGACAGTTCTTC
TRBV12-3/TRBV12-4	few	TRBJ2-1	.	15	CASSLRGGDLNEQFF	TGTGCCAGCAGTTTACGAGGGGGGGATCTCAATGAGCAGTTCTTC